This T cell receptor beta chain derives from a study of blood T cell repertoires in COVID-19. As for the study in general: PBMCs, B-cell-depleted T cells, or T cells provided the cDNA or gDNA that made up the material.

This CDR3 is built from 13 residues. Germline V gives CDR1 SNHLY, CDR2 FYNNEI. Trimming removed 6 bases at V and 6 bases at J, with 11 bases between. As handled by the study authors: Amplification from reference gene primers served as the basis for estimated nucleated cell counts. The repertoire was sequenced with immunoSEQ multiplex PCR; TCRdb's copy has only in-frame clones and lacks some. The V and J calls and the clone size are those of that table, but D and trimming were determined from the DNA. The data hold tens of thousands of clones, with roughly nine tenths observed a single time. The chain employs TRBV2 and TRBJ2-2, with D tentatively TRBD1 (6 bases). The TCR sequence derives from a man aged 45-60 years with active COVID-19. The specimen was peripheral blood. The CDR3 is CASRQGAAGELFF. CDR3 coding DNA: TGTGCCAGCAGACAGGGCGCAGCCGGGGAGCTGTTTTTT.